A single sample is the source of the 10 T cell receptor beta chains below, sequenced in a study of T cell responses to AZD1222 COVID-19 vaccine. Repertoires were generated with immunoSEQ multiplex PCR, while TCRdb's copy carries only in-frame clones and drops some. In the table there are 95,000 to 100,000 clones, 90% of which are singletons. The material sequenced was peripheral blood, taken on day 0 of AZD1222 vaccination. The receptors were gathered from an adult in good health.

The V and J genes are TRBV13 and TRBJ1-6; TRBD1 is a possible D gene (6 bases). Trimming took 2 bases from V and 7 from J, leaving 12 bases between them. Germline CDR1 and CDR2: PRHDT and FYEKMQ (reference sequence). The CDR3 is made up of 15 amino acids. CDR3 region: CASSLTGTTNSPLHF. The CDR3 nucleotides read TGTGCCAGCAGCTTAACCGGGACAACAAATTCACCCCTCCACTTT.

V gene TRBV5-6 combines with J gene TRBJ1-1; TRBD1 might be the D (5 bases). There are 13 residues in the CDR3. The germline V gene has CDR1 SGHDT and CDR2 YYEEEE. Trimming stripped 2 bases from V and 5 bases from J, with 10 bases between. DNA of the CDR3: TGTGCCAGCAGCTTCGGGGGATATACTGAAGCTTTCTTT. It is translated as CASSFGGYTEAFF.

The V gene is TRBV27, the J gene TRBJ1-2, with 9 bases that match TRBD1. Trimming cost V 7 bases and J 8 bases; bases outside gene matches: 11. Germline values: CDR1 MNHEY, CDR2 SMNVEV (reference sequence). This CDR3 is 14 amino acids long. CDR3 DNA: TGTGCCAGCAAATTCCGGGACAGGGTTGAGGGCTACACCTTC. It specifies CASKFRDRVEGYTF.

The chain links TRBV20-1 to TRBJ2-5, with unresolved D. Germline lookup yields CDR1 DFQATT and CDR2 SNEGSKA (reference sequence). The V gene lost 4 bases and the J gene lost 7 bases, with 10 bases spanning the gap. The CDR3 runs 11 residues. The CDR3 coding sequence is TGCAGTGCTACCCTCTTTACGACCCAGTACTTC. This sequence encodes CSATLFTTQYF.

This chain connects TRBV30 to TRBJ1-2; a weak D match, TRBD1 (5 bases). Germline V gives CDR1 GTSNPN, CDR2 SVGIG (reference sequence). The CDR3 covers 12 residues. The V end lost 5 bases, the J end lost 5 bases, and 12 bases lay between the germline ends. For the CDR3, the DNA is TGTGCCTGGGGACAAATTAATTATGGCTACACCTTC. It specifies CAWGQINYGYTF.

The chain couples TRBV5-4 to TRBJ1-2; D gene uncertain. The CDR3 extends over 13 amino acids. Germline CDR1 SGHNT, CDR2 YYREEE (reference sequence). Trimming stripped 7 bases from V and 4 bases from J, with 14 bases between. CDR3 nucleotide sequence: TGTGCCAGCCTCATCGACGGCTCCTATGGCTACACCTTC. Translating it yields CASLIDGSYGYTF.

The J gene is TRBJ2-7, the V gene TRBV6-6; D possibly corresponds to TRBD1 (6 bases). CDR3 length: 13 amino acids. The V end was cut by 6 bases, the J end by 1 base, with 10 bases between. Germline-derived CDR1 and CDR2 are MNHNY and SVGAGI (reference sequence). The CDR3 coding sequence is TGTGCCAGCAGGAGCAGGGGTTCCTACGAGCAGTACTTC. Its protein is CASRSRGSYEQYF.

CDR3 DNA sequence: TGTGCCAGCAGTCCCTTCGGGACAGGGGGTAATGAAAAACTGTTTTTT. Translating gives CASSPFGTGGNEKLFF. This chain joins TRBV28 and TRBJ1-4; 11 bases map to TRBD1. There are 16 residues in the CDR3. Germline V gene data show CDR1 as MDHEN and CDR2 as SYDVKM. With 5 bases clipped from V and 4 bases from J, the junction kept 6 bases outside the gene matches.

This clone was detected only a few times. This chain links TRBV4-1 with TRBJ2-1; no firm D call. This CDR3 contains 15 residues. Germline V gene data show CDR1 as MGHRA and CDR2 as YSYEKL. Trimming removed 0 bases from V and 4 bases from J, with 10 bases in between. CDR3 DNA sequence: TGCGCCAGCAGCCAAGAACATCGCGGATACAATGAGCAGTTCTTC. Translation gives CASSQEHRGYNEQFF.

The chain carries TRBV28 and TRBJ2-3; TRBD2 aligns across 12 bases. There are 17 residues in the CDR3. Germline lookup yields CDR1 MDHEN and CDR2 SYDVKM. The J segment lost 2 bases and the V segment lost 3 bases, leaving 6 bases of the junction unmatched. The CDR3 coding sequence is TGTGCCAGCAGTTTTCCCACTAGCGGGGGGTCCACAGATACGCAGTATTTT. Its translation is CASSFPTSGGSTDTQYF.